This T cell receptor (beta chain) was captured in a study of blood T cell repertoires in COVID-19. The CDR3 has 13 residues. V lost 2 bases and J lost 7, with 10 bases in between. The germline V gene encodes CDR1 SGHDT and CDR2 YYEEEE. In the authors' workflow: Estimation of nucleated cell counts relied on the amplification of reference gene primers. TCRdb's copy holds only in-frame clones and misses some; the assay was immunoSEQ multiplex PCR. The D gene and trimming were derived from the DNA, and the V and J assignments and clone size from that table. The table has just over 25,000 clones, around 88% seen once.

The source of this sequence is a man in his 70s with acute or convalescent COVID-19. The chain uses TRBV5-6 and TRBJ1-5; D call uncertain. Source material: peripheral blood. CDR3 loop: CASSFESGQPQHF. CDR3 bases: TGTGCCAGCAGCTTCGAGTCGGGGCAGCCCCAGCATTTT.